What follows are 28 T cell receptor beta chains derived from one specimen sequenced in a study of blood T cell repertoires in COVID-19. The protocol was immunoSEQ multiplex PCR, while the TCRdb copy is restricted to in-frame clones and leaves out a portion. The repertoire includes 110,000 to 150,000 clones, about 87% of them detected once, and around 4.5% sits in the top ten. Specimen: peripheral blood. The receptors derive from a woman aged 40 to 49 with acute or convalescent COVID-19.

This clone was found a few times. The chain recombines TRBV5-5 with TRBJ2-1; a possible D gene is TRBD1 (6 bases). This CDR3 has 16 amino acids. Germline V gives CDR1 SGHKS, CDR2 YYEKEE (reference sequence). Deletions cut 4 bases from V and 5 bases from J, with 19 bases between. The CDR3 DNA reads TGTGCCAGCAGCCGTAAATATTACAACAGGGACAATGAGCAGTTCTTC. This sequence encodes CASSRKYYNRDNEQFF.

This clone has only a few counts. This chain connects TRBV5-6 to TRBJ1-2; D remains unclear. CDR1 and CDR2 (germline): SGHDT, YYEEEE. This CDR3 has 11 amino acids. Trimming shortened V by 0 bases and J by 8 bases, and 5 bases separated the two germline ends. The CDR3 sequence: CASSLGAGYTF. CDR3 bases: TGTGCCAGCAGCTTGGGGGCCGGCTACACCTTC.

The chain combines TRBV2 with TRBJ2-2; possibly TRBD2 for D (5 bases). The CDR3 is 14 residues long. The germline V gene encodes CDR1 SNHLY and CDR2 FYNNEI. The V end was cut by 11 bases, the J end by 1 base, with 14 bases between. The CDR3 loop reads CAYHPAGNTGELFF. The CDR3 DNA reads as TGTGCCTACCACCCGGCGGGGAACACCGGGGAGCTGTTTTTT.

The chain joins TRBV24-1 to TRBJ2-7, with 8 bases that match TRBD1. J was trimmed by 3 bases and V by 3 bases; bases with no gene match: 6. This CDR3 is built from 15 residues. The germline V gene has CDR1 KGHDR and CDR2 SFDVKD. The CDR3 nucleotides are TGTGCCACCAGTGATGCCGGGACAGGCAACTACGAGCAGTACTTC. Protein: CATSDAGTGNYEQYF.

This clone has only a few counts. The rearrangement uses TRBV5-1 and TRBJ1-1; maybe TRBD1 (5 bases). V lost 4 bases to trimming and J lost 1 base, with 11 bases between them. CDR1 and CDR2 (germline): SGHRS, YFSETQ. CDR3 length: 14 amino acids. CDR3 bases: TGCGCCAGCAGCCGAGGGACTGCGAACACTGAAGCTTTCTTT. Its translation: CASSRGTANTEAFF.

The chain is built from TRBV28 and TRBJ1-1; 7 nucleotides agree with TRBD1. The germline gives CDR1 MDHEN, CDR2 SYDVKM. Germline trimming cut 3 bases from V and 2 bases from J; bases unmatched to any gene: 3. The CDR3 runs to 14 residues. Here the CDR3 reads CASSLGQRNTEAFF. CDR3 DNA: TGTGCCAGCAGTTTGGGACAGAGAAACACTGAAGCTTTCTTT.

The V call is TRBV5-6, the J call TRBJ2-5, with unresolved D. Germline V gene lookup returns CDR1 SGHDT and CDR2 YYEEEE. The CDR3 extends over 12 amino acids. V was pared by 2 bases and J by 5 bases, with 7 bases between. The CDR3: CASSFQQETQYF. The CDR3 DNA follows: TGTGCCAGCAGCTTCCAACAGGAGACCCAGTACTTC.

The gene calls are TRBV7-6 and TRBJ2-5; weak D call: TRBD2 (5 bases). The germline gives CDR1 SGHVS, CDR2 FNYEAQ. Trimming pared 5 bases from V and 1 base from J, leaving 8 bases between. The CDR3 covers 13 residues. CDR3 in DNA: TGTGCCAGCAGCCCGGGGATCCAAGAGACCCAGTACTTC. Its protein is CASSPGIQETQYF.

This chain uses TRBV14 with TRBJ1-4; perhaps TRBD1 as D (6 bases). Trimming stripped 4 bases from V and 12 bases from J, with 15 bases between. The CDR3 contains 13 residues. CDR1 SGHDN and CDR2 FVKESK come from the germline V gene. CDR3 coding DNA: TGTGCCAGCAGCCTTAACAGGGAAAAACAACTGTTTTTT. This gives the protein CASSLNREKQLFF.

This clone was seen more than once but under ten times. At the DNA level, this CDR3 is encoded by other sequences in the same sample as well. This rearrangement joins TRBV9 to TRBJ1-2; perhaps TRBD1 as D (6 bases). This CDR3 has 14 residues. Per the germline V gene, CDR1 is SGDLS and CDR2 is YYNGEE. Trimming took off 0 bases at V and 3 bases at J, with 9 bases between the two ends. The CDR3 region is CASSVGYRDYGYTF. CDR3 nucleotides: TGTGCCAGCAGCGTAGGTTACAGGGACTATGGCTACACCTTC.

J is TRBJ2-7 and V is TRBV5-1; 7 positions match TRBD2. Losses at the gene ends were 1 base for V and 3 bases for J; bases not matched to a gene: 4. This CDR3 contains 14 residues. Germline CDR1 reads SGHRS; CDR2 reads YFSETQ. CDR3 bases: TGCGCCAGCAGCTTGTCAGGCGGGAGCTACGAGCAGTACTTC. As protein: CASSLSGGSYEQYF.

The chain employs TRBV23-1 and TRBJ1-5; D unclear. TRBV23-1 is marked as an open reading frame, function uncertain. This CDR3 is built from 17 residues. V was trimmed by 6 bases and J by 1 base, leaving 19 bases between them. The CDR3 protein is CASSPGRAGRSNQPQHF. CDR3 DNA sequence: TGCGCCAGCAGCCCCGGGCGAGCTGGGAGGAGCAATCAGCCCCAGCATTTT.

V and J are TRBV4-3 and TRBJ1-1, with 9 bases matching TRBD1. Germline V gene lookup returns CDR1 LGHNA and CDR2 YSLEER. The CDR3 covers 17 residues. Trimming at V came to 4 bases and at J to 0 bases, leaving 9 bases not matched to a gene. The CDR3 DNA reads TGCGCCAGCAGCCTGTCTGGGACAGGGTCCCTGAACACTGAAGCTTTCTTT. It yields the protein CASSLSGTGSLNTEAFF.

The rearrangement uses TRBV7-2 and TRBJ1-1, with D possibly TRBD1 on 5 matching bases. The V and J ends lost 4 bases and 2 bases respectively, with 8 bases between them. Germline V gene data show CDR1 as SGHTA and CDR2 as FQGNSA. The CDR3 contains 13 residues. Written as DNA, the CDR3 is TGTGCCAGCAGCTATACAGGTAACACTGAAGCTTTCTTT. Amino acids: CASSYTGNTEAFF. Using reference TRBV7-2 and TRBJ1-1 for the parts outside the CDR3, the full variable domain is GAGVSQSPSNKVTEKGKDVELRCDPISGHTALYWYRQSLGQGLEFLIYFQGNSAPDKSGLPSDRFSAERTGGSVSTLTIQRTQQEDSAVYLCASSYTGNTEAFFGQGTRLTVV.

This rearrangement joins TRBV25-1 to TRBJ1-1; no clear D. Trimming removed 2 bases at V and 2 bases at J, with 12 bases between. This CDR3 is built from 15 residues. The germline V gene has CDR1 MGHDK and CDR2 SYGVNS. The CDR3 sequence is CASSESEGLNTEAFF. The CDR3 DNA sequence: TGTGCCAGCAGTGAAAGTGAGGGCCTAAACACTGAAGCTTTCTTT.

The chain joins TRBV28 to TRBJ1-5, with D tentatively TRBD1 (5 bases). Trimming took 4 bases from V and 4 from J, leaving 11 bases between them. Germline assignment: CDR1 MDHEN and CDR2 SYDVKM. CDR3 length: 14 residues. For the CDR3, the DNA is TGTGCCAGCAGTTGGAGGGGACTAAATCAGCCCCAGCATTTT. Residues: CASSWRGLNQPQHF.

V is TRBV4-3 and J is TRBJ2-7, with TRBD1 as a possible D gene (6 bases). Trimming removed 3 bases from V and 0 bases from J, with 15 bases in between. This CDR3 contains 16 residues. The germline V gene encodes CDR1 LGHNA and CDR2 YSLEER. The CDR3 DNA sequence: TGCGCCAGCAGCCAGGCGTGGACAGTGAGCTCCTACGAGCAGTACTTC. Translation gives CASSQAWTVSSYEQYF.

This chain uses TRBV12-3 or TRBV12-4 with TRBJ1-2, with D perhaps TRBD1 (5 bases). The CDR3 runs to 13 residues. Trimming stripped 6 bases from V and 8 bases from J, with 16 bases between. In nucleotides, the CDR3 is TGTGCCAGCAGCAAGGACACCCCTATGGGCTACACCTTC. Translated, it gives CASSKDTPMGYTF.

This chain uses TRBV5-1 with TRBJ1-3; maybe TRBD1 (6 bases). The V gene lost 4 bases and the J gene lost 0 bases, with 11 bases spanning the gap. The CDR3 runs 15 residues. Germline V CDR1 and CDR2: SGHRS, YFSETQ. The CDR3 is CASSRDTSSGNTIYF. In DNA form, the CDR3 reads TGCGCCAGCAGCAGGGACACCTCCTCTGGAAACACCATATATTTT.

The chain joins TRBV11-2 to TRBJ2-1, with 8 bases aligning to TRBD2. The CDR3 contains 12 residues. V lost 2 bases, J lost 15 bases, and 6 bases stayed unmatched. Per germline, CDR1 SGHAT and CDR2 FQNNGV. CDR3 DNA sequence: TGTGCCAGCAGCTTAAACAGCGCGGGGGGGTTCTTC. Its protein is CASSLNSAGGFF.

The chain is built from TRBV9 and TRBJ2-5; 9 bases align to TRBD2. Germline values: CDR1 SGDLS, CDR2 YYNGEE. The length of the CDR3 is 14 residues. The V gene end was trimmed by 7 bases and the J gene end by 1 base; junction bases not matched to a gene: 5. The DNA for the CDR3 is TGTGCCAGCTCCCTAGCGGGGAGCCAAGAGACCCAGTACTTC. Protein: CASSLAGSQETQYF.

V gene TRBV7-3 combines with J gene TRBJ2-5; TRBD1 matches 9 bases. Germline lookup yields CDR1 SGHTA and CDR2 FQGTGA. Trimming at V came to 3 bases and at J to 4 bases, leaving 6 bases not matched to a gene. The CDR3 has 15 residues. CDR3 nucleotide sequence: TGTGCCAGCAGCTTGAAGGGACAGGGTTCAGAGACCCAGTACTTC. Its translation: CASSLKGQGSETQYF.

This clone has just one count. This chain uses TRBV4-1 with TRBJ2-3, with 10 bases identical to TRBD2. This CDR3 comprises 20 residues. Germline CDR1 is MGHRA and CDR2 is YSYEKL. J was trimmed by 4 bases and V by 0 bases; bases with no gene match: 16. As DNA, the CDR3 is TGCGCCAGCAGCCAAGAGGGGAAGTCGGCTACTAGCGGGGTGGCAGATACGCAGTATTTT. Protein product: CASSQEGKSATSGVADTQYF.

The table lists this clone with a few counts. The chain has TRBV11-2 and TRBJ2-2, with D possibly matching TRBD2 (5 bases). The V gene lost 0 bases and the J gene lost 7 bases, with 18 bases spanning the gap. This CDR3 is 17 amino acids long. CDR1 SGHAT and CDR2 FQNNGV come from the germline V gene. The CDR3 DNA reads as TGTGCCAGCAGCTTAGAAGGCAGAAGGAGGCCCAACGGGGAGCTGTTTTTT. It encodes CASSLEGRRRPNGELFF.

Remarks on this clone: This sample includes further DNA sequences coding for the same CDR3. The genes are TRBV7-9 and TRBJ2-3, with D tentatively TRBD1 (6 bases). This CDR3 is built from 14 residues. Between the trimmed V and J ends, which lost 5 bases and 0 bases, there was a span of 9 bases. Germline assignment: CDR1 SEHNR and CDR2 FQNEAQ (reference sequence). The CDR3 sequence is CASSLGQSTDTQYF. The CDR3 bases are TGTGCCAGCAGCCTAGGACAGAGCACAGATACGCAGTATTTT.

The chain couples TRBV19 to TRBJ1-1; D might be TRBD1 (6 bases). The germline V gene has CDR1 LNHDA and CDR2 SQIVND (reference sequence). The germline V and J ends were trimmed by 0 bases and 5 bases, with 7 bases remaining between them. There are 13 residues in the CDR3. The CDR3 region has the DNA TGTGCCAGTAGTATAGACAGGGGTACTGAAGCTTTCTTT. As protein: CASSIDRGTEAFF.

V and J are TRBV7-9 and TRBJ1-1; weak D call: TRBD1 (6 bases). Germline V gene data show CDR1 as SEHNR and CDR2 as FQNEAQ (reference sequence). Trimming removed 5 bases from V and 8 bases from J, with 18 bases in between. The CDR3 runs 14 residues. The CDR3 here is CASSRGQLNEEAFF. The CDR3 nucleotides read TGTGCCAGCAGCCGAGGACAGCTCAACGAGGAAGCTTTCTTT.

The CDR3 DNA follows: TGTGCCAGCTCATCTTCACATCGCACAGATACGCAGTATTTT. Residues: CASSSSHRTDTQYF. The rearrangement uses TRBV18 and TRBJ2-3; D gene unclear. The germline V gene encodes CDR1 KGHSH and CDR2 LQKENI. The V gene lost 5 bases and the J gene lost 1 base, with 10 bases spanning the gap. The CDR3 loop spans 14 amino acids.